This T cell receptor (beta chain) stems from a study of T cell changes during pregnancy in multiple sclerosis. The CDR3 spans 12 residues. Germline lookup yields CDR1 SQVTM and CDR2 ANQGSEA. Trimming removed 3 bases at V and 7 bases at J, with 12 bases between. The table came from immunoSEQ multiplex PCR; TCRdb's copy has only in-frame clones and leaves some out. The sample yields roughly 76,000 clones, about 89% seen once. The origin of this receptor is a female donor with multiple sclerosis, enrolled in a pregnancy study. The starting material was CD4+ T cells from peripheral blood mononuclear cells, obtained in the second trimester of pregnancy. This chain joins TRBV29-1 and TRBJ1-2; tentatively, D is TRBD1 (6 bases). CDR3 in amino acids: CSVEDRYRGYTF. As DNA, the CDR3 is TGCAGCGTTGAGGACAGATATCGTGGCTACACCTTC.